The 10 T cell receptor beta chains below come from one sample, sequenced in a study of cytomegalovirus exposure and HLA in healthy donors. The study ran its PCR with 60 Vbeta and 13 Jbeta primers. Using immunoSEQ multiplex PCR, the repertoire was profiled, and TCRdb retains in-frame clones only, with some absent. Of 90,000 to 140,000 clones listed, roughly 15% are singletons. The sample taken for sequencing was PBMCs. The receptors were sampled from a female donor in good health and CMV-seronegative.

This clone was counted a few times. The chain recombines TRBV10-3 with TRBJ1-4, with D maybe TRBD1 (5 bases). The V gene lost 3 bases and the J gene lost 8 bases, with 10 bases spanning the gap. CDR3 length: 13 residues. Germline CDR1 ENHRY, CDR2 SYGVKD. CDR3 loop: CAISEPQGEKLFF. In nucleotides, the CDR3 is TGTGCCATCAGTGAACCCCAGGGAGAAAAACTGTTTTTT.

The sample holds a few counts of this clone. The genes are TRBV4-1 and TRBJ2-3; 11 bases line up with TRBD2. Losses at the gene ends were 4 bases for V and 6 bases for J; bases not matched to a gene: 3. Germline CDR1 MGHRA, CDR2 YSYEKL. This CDR3 has 14 residues. The CDR3 nucleotides are TGCGCCAGCAGCCCGCTAGCGGGGGGCGATACGCAGTATTTT. Protein sequence: CASSPLAGGDTQYF.

The rearrangement links TRBV10-3 to TRBJ2-1; TRBD2 agrees at 12 bases. The CDR3 has 14 residues. Germline V gives CDR1 ENHRY, CDR2 SYGVKD. Germline trimming cut 2 bases from V and 10 bases from J; bases unmatched to any gene: 3. CDR3 sequence: CAISEASGRGEQFF. CDR3 bases: TGTGCCATCAGTGAGGCTAGCGGGAGGGGGGAGCAGTTCTTC.

The gene calls are TRBV11-2 and TRBJ2-5; 13 nucleotides match TRBD2. With 5 bases clipped from V and 0 bases from J, the junction kept 3 bases outside the gene matches. Germline V gene sequence: CDR1 SGHAT, CDR2 FQNNGV. This CDR3 region has 16 residues. The CDR3 bases are TGTGCCAGCAGCCCAGGACTAGCGGGAGACCAAGAGACCCAGTACTTC. This translates into CASSPGLAGDQETQYF.

This clone was detected a few times. The rearrangement links TRBV7-5 to TRBJ2-3; the table calls TRBD2, which could not be checked here. TRBV7-5 is marked as a pseudogene. The CDR3 has 10 amino acids. CDR3 sequence reads: CARTPDTQYF. For the CDR3, the DNA is TGTGCCAGAACTCCCGATACGCAGTATTTT.

In its sample, this clone was seen once. The rearrangement uses TRBV29-1 and TRBJ2-7; D gene uncertain. Trimming pared 4 bases from V and 6 bases from J, leaving 13 bases between. CDR1 is SQVTM, CDR2 ANQGSEA, per germline. This CDR3 region has 12 residues. CDR3 sequence: CSVALWLGEQYF. CDR3 in DNA: TGCAGCGTTGCCTTATGGCTTGGCGAGCAGTACTTC.

The chain carries TRBV7-8 and TRBJ2-7; possibly TRBD2 for D (7 bases). This CDR3 is built from 17 residues. Germline-derived CDR1 and CDR2 are SGHVS and FQNEAQ. Trimming took off 0 bases at V and 0 bases at J, with 15 bases between the two ends. CDR3 sequence (DNA): TGTGCCAGCAGCTTAGCGCCGAGGGGGGGTAGCTCCTACGAGCAGTACTTC. Protein sequence: CASSLAPRGGSSYEQYF.

The chain recombines TRBV10-1 with TRBJ2-7; TRBD1 matches at 9 bases. CDR3 length: 15 residues. Trimming cost V 5 bases and J 2 bases; bases outside gene matches: 7. The germline gives CDR1 WNHNN, CDR2 SYGVQD (reference sequence). The DNA of the CDR3 is TGCGCCAGCAGTAAAGCCGGGACAGGGACCTACGAGCAGTACTTC. Protein: CASSKAGTGTYEQYF.

Of note for this clone: The junction does not match germline at one end; this may be a read error. This chain joins TRBV18 and TRBJ2-7; D perhaps matches TRBD1 (6 bases). The CDR3 has 15 amino acids. The V gene's germline CDR1 is KGHSH and CDR2 LQKENI. DNA of the CDR3: TGTGCCAGCTCATCACCGGGACATAGCTCCTACGAGCAGTACTTC. Amino acids: CASSSPGHSSYEQYF.

The rearrangement links TRBV19 to TRBJ1-2, with D maybe TRBD1 (6 bases). This CDR3 spans 13 amino acids. The V end lost 7 bases, the J end lost 4 bases, and 13 bases lay between the germline ends. Per the germline V gene, CDR1 is LNHDA and CDR2 is SQIVND (reference sequence). CDR3 region: CASNGGPLYGYTF. CDR3 nucleotide sequence: TGTGCCAGTAATGGGGGCCCCCTCTATGGCTACACCTTC. Based on the CDR3 plus reference TRBV19 and TRBJ1-2, the full variable domain is DGGITQSPKYLFRKEGQNVTLSCEQNLNHDAMYWYRQDPGQGLRLIYYSQIVNDFQKGDIAEGYSVSREKKESFPLTVTSAQKNPTAFYLCASNGGPLYGYTFGSGTRLTVV.